These 2 T cell receptor beta chains originate from one sample sequenced in a study of Ad26.COV2.S vaccination and SARS-CoV-2 variants. Libraries were prepared by immunoSEQ multiplex PCR; TCRdb keeps only in-frame clonotypes and omits some of them. The repertoire holds around 320,000 clones, with roughly 86% as singletons. The treatment is: over 15 received Ad26.COV2.S at low or high dose, single or two shots; several received placebo; per-sample allocation not given. The samples date from day 63 after the first vaccine or placebo injection. The sequencing here drew on peripheral blood, taken in a trial of Ad26.COV2.S vaccine versus placebo. These receptors all stem from a person between 18 and 65 years old who received the Ad26.COV2.S COVID-19 vaccine or a placebo.

The rearrangement joins TRBV3-1 (or the pseudogene TRBV3-2) to TRBJ2-1; D may be TRBD2 (5 bases). From germline, CDR1 is LGHDT and CDR2 YNNKEL (reference sequence). The CDR3 totals 15 residues. V shed 0 bases and J shed 2 bases, with 8 bases lying between them. The CDR3 region has the DNA TGTGCCAGCAGCCAAGATGGAGCGGCCTACAATGAGCAGTTCTTC. It codes for CASSQDGAAYNEQFF.

In its sample, this clone was seen a few times. Distinct nucleotide sequences in the sample also encode this CDR3. Here the CDR3 reads CASSEGSQPQHF. CDR3 coding DNA: TGTGCCAGCAGTGAAGGATCTCAGCCCCAGCATTTT. The V and J genes are TRBV6-1 and TRBJ1-5; no definite D call. This CDR3 has 12 amino acids. Trimming removed 1 base at V and 6 bases at J, with 4 bases between. Germline V gives CDR1 MNHNS, CDR2 SASEGT.